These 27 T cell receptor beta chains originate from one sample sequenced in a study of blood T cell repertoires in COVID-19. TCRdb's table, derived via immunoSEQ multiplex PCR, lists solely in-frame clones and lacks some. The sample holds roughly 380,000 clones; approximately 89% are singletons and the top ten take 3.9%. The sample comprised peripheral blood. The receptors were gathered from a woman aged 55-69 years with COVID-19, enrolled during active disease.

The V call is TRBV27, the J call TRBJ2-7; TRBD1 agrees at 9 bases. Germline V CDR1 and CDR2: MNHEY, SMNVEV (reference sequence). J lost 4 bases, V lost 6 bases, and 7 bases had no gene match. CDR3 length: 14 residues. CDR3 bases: TGTGCCAGCAGGAGACCGGGACAGGGTTACGAGCAGTACTTC. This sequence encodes CASRRPGQGYEQYF.

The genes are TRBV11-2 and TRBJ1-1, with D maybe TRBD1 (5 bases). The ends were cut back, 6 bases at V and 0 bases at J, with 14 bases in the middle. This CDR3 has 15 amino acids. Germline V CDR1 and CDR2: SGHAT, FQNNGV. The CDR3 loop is CASREAGLMNTEAFF. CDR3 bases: TGTGCCAGCAGGGAAGCAGGGTTAATGAACACTGAAGCTTTCTTT.

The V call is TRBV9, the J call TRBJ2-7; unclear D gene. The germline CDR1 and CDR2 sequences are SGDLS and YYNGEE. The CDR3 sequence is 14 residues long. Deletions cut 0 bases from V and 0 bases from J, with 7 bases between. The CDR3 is CASSVGVSSYEQYF. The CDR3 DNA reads TGTGCCAGCAGCGTAGGAGTGAGCTCCTACGAGCAGTACTTC. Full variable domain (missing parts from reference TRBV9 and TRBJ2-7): DSGVTQTPKHLITATGQRVTLRCSPRSGDLSVYWYQQSLDQGLQFLIQYYNGEERAKGNILERFSAQQFPDLHSELNLSSLELGDSALYFCASSVGVSSYEQYFGPGTRLTVT.

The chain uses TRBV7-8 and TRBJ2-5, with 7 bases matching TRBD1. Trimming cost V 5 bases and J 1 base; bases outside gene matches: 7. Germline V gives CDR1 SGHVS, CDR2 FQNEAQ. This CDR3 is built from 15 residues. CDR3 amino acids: CASSISQGRQETQYF. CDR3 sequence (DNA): TGTGCCAGCAGCATATCACAGGGGCGCCAAGAGACCCAGTACTTC.

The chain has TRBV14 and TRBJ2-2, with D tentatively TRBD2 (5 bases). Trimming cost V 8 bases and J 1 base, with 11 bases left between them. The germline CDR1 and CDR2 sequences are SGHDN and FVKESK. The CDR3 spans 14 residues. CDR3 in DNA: TGTGCCAGCCGAGGGCAATTGAACACCGGGGAGCTGTTTTTT. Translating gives CASRGQLNTGELFF.

In DNA form, the CDR3 reads TGTGCCAGCAGCCAAGATAGGGGCGGCCAAACCTCCGAGGCCAACGTCCTGACTTTC. This gives the protein CASSQDRGGQTSEANVLTF. J is TRBJ2-6 and V is TRBV3-1 (or the pseudogene TRBV3-2), with D possibly being TRBD1 (5 bases). Germline V gives CDR1 LGHDT, CDR2 YNNKEL (reference sequence). Trimming took 0 bases from V and 6 from J, leaving 21 bases between them. CDR3 length equals 19 residues.

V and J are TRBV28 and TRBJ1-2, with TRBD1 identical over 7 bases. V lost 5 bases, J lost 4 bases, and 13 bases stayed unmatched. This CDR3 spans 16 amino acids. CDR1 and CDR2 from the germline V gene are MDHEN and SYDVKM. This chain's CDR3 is CASSGKLRGGSYGYTF. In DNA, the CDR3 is TGTGCCAGCAGTGGAAAGCTAAGAGGGGGCTCCTATGGCTACACCTTC.

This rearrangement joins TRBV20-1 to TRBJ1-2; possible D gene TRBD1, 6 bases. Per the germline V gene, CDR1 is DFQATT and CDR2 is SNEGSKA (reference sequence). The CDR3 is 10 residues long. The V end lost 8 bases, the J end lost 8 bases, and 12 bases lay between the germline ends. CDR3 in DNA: TGCAGTCCTCACAGGGAGGGCTACACCTTC. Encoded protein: CSPHREGYTF.

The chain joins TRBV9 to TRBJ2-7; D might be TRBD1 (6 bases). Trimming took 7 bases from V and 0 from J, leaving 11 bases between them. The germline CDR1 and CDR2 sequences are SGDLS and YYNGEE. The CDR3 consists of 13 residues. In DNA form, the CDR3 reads TGTGCCAGCCTTGACAGGCGCTCCTACGAGCAGTACTTC. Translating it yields CASLDRRSYEQYF.

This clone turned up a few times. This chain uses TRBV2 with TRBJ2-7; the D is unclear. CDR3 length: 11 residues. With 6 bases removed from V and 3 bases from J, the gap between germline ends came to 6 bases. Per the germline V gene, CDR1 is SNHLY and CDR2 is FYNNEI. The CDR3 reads CASRRDYEQYF. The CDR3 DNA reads TGTGCCAGCAGGAGAGACTACGAGCAGTACTTC.

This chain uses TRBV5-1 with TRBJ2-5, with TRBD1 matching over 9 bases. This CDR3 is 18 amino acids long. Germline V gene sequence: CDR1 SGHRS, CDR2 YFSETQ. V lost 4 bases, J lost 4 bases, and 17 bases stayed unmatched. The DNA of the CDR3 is TGCGCCAGCAGCCTCCAGAGCCCGACAGGGGGATTTGGAGAGACCCAGTACTTC. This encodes CASSLQSPTGGFGETQYF.

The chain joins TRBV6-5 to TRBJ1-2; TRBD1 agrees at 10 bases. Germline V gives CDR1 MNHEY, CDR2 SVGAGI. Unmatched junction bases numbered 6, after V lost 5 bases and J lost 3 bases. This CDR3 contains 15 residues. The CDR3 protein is CASSPGTGVYYGYTF. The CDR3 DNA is TGTGCCAGCAGTCCCGGGACAGGGGTTTACTATGGCTACACCTTC.

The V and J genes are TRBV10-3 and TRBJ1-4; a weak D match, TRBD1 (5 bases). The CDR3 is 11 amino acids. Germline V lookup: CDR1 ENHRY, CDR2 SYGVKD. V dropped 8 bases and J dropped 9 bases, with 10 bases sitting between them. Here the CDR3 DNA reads TGTGCCATCGAGGGGAGGAAAAAACTGTTTTTT. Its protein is CAIEGRKKLFF.

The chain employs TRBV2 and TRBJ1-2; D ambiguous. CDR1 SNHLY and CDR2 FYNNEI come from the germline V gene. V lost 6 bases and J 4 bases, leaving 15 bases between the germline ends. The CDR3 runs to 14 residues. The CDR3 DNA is TGTGCCAGCAGGTTTCTCTCCGAGGTCTATGGCTACACCTTC. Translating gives CASRFLSEVYGYTF.

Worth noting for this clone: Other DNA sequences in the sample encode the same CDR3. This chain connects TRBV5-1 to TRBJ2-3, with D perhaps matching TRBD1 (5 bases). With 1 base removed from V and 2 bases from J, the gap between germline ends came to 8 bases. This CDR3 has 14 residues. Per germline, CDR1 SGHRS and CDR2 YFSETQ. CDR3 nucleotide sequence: TGCGCCAGCAGCTTGCAGGGTAACACAGATACGCAGTATTTT. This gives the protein CASSLQGNTDTQYF.

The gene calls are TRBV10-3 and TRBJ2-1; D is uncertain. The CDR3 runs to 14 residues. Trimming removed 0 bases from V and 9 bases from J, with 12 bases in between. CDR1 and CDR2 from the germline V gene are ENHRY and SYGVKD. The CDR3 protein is CAISESAGRGEQFF. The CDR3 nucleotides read TGTGCCATCAGTGAGTCCGCCGGCAGAGGTGAGCAGTTCTTC.

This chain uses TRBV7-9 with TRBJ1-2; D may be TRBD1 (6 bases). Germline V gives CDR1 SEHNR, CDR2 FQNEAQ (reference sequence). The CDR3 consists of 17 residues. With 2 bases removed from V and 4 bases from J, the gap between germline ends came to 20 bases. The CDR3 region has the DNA TGTGCCAGCAGCTTAAGACAGGACCCCGGTGGGAGCTATGGCTACACCTTC. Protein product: CASSLRQDPGGSYGYTF.

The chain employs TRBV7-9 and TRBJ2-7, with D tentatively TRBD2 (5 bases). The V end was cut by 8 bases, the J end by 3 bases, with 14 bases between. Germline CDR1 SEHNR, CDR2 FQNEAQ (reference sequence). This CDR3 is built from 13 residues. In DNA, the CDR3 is TGTGCCAGCGTCGGGGAGAGCGGCTACGAGCAGTACTTC. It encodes CASVGESGYEQYF.

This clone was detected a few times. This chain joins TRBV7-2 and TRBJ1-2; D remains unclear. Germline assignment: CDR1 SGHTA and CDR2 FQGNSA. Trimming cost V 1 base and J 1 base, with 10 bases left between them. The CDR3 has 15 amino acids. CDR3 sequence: CASSLVDSDNYGYTF. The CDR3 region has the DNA TGTGCCAGCAGCTTAGTAGATAGCGATAACTATGGCTACACCTTC.

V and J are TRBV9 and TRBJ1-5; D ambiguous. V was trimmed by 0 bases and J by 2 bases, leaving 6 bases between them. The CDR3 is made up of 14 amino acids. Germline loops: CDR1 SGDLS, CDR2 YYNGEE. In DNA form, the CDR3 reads TGTGCCAGCAGCGTAGATGGGCGCAATCAGCCCCAGCATTTT. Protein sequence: CASSVDGRNQPQHF. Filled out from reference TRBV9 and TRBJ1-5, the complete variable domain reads DSGVTQTPKHLITATGQRVTLRCSPRSGDLSVYWYQQSLDQGLQFLIQYYNGEERAKGNILERFSAQQFPDLHSELNLSSLELGDSALYFCASSVDGRNQPQHFGDGTRLSIL.

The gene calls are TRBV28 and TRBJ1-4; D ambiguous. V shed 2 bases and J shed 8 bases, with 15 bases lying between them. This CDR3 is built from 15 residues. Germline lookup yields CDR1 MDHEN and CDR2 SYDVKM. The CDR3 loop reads CASSLLQIEEEKLFF. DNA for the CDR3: TGTGCCAGCAGTTTACTACAGATCGAAGAGGAAAAACTGTTTTTT.

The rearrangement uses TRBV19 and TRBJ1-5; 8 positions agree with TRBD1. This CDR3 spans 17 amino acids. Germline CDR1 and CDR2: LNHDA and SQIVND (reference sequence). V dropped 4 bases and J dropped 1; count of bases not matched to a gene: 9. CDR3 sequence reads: CASSKEHRTGSNQPQHF. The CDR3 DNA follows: TGTGCCAGTAGTAAGGAACACCGGACAGGGAGCAATCAGCCCCAGCATTTT.

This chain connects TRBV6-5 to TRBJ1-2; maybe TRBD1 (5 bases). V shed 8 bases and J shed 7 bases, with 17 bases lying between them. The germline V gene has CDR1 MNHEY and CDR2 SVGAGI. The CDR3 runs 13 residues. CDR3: CASVTSRGGGYTF. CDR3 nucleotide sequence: TGTGCCAGCGTTACCTCCCGGGGGGGTGGCTACACCTTC.

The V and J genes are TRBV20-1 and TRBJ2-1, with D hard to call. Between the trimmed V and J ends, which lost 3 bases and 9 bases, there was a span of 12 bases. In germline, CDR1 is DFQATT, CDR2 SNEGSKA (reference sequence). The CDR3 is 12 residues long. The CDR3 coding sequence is TGCAGTGCTAGTTTAGTAGATGCTGAGCAGTTCTTC. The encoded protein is CSASLVDAEQFF.

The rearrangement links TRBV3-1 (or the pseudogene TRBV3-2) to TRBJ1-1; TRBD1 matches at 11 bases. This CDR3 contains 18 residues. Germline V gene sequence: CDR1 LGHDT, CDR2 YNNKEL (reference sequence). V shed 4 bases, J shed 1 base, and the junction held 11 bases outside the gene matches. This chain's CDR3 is CASSRNPGTGGPNTEAFF. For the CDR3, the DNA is TGTGCCAGCAGCCGCAACCCCGGGACAGGGGGACCGAACACTGAAGCTTTCTTT.

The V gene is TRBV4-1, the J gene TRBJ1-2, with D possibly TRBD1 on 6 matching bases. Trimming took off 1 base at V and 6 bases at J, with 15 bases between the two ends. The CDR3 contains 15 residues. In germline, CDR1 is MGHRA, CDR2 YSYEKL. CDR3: CASSQAGTPFHGYTF. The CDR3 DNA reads TGCGCCAGCAGCCAAGCCGGGACACCCTTTCATGGCTACACCTTC.

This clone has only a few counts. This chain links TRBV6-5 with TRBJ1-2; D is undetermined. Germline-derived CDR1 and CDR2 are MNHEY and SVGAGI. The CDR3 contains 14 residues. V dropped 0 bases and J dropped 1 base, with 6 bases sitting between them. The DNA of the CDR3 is TGTGCCAGCAGTTACTCGAACAGTAACTATGGCTACACCTTC. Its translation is CASSYSNSNYGYTF.